This T cell receptor beta chain is from a study of CD8+ T cells in alopecia areata. Study-level findings and limits: Scalp samples also yield sequences from resident alphabeta T cells of normal skin. In patients, TCRs were shared less clearly than in mice, and HLA may possibly be involved. Lesional scalp exceeded normal scalp in clonality, especially in alopecia totalis/universalis.

As concerns this clone: Its antigen is still unknown.

As the sequencing template, cDNA was produced by extracting RNA and reverse transcribing it. Sequencing was performed with immunoSEQ multiplex PCR; in TCRdb, only in-frame clones are kept and a portion is missing. Here the sample spans 90,000 to 120,000 clones, approximately 59% being singletons. Between the trimmed V and J ends, which lost 3 bases and 0 bases, there was a span of 5 bases. In germline, CDR1 is SGHVS, CDR2 FNYEAQ. The CDR3 consists of 14 residues. The specimen was CD8+ T cells sorted from blood. The source is a human donor in good health. The V call is TRBV7-6, the J call TRBJ2-2; D gene unclear. The CDR3 DNA sequence: TGTGCCAGCAGCTTTGACCCGAACACCGGGGAGCTGTTTTTT. This gives the protein CASSFDPNTGELFF.